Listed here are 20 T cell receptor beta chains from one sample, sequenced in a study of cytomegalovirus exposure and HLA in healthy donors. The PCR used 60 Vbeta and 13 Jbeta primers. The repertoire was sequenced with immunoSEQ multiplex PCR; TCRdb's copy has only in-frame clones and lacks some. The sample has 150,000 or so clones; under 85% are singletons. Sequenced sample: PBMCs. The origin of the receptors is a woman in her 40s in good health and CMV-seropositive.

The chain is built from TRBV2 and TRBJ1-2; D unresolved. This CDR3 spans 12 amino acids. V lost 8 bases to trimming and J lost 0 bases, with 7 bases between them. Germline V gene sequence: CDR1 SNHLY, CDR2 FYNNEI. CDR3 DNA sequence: TGTGCCAGCGAACAAGCTAACTATGGCTACACCTTC. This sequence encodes CASEQANYGYTF.

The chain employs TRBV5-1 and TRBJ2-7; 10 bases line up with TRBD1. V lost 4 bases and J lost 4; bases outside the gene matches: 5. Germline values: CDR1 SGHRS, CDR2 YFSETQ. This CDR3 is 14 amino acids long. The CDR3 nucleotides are TGCGCCAGCAGCGCAGGACAGGGGGTGTACGAGCAGTACTTC. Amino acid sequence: CASSAGQGVYEQYF.

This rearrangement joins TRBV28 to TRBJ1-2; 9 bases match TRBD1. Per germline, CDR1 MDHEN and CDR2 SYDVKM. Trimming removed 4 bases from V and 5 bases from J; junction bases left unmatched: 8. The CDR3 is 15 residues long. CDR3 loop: CASSSSGQGRYGYTF. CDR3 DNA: TGTGCCAGCAGTTCCTCGGGACAGGGTCGTTATGGCTACACCTTC.

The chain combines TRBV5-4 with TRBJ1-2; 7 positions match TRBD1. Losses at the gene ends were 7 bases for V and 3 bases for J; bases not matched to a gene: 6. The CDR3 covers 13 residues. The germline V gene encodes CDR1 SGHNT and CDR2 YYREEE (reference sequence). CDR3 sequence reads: CASARGSDYGYTF. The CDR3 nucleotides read TGTGCCAGCGCCAGGGGGTCCGACTATGGCTACACCTTC.

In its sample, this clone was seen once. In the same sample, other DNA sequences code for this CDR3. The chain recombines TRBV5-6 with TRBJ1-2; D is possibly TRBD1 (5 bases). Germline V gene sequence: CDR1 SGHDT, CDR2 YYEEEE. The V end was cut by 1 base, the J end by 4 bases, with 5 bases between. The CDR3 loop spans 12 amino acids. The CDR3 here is CASSLTGYGYTF. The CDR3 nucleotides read TGTGCCAGCAGCTTGACAGGCTATGGCTACACCTTC.

The CDR3 sequence: CASSLQGNEQFF. CDR3 nucleotides: TGCGCCAGCAGTTTACAGGGGAATGAGCAGTTCTTC. The chain has TRBV4-1 and TRBJ2-1; 7 positions agree with TRBD1. With 6 bases clipped from V and 7 bases from J, the junction kept 3 bases outside the gene matches. In germline, CDR1 is MGHRA, CDR2 YSYEKL. The CDR3 spans 12 residues.

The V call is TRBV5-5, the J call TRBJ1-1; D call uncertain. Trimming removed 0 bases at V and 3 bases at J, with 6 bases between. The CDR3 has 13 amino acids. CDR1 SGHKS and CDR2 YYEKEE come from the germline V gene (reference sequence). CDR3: CASSLEDYTEAFF. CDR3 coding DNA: TGTGCCAGCAGCTTGGAGGACTACACTGAAGCTTTCTTT.

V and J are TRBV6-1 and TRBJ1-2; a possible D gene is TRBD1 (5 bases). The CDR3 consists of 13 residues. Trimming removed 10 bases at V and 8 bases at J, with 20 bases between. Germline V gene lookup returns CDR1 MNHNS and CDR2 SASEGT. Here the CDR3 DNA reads TGTGCCACCCAATGGGGCACAGGTGGCGGCTACACCTTC. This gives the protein CATQWGTGGGYTF.

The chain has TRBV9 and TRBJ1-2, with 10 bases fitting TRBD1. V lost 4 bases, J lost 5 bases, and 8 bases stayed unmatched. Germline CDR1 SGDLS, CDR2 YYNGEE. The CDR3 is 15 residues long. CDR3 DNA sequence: TGTGCCAGCAGCTCTGGGGGACAGGGGTATTATGGCTACACCTTC. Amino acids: CASSSGGQGYYGYTF.

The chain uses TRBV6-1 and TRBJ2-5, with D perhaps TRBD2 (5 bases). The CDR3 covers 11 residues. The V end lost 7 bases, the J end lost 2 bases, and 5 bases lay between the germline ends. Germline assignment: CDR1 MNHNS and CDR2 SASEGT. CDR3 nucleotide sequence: TGTGCCAGCACGGGGCAAGAGACCCAGTACTTC. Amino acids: CASTGQETQYF.

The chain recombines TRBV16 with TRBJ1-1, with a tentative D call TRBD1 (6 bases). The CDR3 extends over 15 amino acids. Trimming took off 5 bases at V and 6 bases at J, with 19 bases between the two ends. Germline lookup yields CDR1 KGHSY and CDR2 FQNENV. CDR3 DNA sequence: TGTGCCAGCAGCAGGCTCCAACAGGGATCCCCTGAAGCTTTCTTT. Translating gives CASSRLQQGSPEAFF.

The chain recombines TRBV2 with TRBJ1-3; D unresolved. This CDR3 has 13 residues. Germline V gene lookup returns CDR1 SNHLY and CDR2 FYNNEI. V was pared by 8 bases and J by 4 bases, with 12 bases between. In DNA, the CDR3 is TGTGCCAGCGGAGCGGACCAGGGAAACACCATATATTTT. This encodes CASGADQGNTIYF.

The CDR3, as DNA: TGTGCCAGCAGCTCCGGGACAGGGTCCGAGCAGTACTTC. Protein sequence: CASSSGTGSEQYF. The rearrangement uses TRBV7-3 and TRBJ2-7, with TRBD1 matching over 9 bases. Looked up from germline, CDR1 is SGHTA and CDR2 is FQGTGA. With 4 bases clipped from V and 6 bases from J, the junction kept 4 bases outside the gene matches. The CDR3 sequence is 13 residues long.

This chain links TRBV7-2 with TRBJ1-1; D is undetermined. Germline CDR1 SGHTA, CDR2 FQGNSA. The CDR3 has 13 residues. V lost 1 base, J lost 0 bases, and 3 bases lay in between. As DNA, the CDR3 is TGTGCCAGCAGCTTAGGTATGAACACTGAAGCTTTCTTT. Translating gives CASSLGMNTEAFF.

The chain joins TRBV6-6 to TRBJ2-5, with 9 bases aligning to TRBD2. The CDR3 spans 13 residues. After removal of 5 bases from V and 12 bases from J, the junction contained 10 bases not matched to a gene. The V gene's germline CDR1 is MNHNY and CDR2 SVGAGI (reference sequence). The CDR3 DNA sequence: TGTGCCAGCAGTAAAGCGGGGGGCCCGGCCGAGTACTTC. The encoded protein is CASSKAGGPAEYF.

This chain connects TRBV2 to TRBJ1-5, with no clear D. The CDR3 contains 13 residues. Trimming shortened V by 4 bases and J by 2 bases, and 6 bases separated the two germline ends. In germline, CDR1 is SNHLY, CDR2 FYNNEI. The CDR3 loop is CASSGEGNQPQHF. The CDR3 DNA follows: TGTGCCAGCAGTGGGGAGGGCAATCAGCCCCAGCATTTT.

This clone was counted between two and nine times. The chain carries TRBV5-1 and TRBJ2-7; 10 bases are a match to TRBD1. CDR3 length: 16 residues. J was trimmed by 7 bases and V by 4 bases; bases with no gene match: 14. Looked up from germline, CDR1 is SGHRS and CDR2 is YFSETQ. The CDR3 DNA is TGCGCCAGCAGCCCTGGCTGGGGGACAGGGGCTGAAGAGCAGTACTTC. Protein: CASSPGWGTGAEEQYF.

CDR3 region: CASSLAAGVAYEQYF. The CDR3 region has the DNA TGCGCCAGCAGCTTGGCGGCAGGGGTTGCCTACGAGCAGTACTTC. The genes are TRBV5-1 and TRBJ2-7; tentatively, D is TRBD1 (6 bases). The ends were cut back, 0 bases at V and 2 bases at J, with 12 bases in the middle. Germline V CDR1 and CDR2: SGHRS, YFSETQ. This CDR3 contains 15 residues.

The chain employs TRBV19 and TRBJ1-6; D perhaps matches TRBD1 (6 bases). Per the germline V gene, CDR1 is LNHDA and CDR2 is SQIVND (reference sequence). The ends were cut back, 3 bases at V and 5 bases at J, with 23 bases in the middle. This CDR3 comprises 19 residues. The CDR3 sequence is CASSIYPPTGGGDNSPLHF. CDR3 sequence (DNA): TGTGCCAGTAGTATTTATCCCCCCACAGGAGGGGGGGATAATTCACCCCTCCACTTT. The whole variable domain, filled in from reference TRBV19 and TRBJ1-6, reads DGGITQSPKYLFRKEGQNVTLSCEQNLNHDAMYWYRQDPGQGLRLIYYSQIVNDFQKGDIAEGYSVSREKKESFPLTVTSAQKNPTAFYLCASSIYPPTGGGDNSPLHFGNGTRLTVT.

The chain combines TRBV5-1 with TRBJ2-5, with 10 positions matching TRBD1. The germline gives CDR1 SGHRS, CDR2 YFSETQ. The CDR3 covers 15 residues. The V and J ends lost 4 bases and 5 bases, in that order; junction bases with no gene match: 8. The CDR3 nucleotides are TGCGCCAGCAGCCCCTGGACAGGGGGTAGGGAGACCCAGTACTTC. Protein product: CASSPWTGGRETQYF.